This passage covers 29 T cell receptor beta chains from one sample sequenced in a study of blood T cells in healthy people across ages. Combining a sample-barcoded 5' primer with a J-beta primer mix, a second PCR ran for roughly 7 to 11 cycles. TCRdb ran MiXCR on the 5' RACE reads and lists one entry per CDR3 protein. This sample has about 780,000 distinct CDR3 sequences, with less than 60% found just once. Sequencing input: blood. These receptor sequences come from an older man in good health.

This chain uses TRBV28 with TRBJ2-1; D unresolved. Germline V gives CDR1 MDHEN, CDR2 SYDVKM. The CDR3 has 11 residues. Between the trimmed V and J ends, which lost 11 bases and 1 base, there was a span of 6 bases. CDR3 residues: CAGMSYNEQFF. The CDR3 DNA reads as TGTGCCGGGATGTCCTACAATGAGCAGTTCTTC.

This rearrangement joins TRBV3-1 to TRBJ2-1, with D hard to call. In germline, CDR1 is LGHDT, CDR2 YNNKEL (reference sequence). This CDR3 has 13 amino acids. With 0 bases removed from V and 12 bases from J, the gap between germline ends came to 12 bases. CDR3 sequence reads: CASSQDLRDGQFF. CDR3 nucleotides: TGTGCCAGCAGCCAAGATCTACGTGACGGGCAGTTCTTC.

This clonotype was counted ten times or more. V and J are TRBV28 and TRBJ1-2; a possible D gene is TRBD1 (6 bases). CDR1 is MDHEN and CDR2 is SYDVKM in the germline V gene. V dropped 8 bases and J dropped 0 bases, with 16 bases sitting between them. This CDR3 spans 15 amino acids. The chain's CDR3 is CASDTQGSSNYGYTF. CDR3 coding DNA: TGTGCCAGCGATACACAGGGTTCCTCTAACTATGGCTACACCTTC.

V is TRBV10-3 and J is TRBJ2-7; 8 nucleotides line up with TRBD2. The CDR3 is made up of 14 amino acids. V was clipped by 4 bases and J by 3 bases; unmatched bases: 5. Germline CDR1 is ENHRY and CDR2 is SYGVKD. The CDR3 here is CAISVGLDVYEQYF. The CDR3, as DNA: TGTGCCATCAGTGTGGGACTAGATGTCTACGAGCAGTACTTC.

The table lists this clonotype with a few counts. The V call is TRBV5-5, the J call TRBJ2-3; TRBD2 agrees at 16 bases. The length of the CDR3 is 18 residues. V trimming: 3 bases; J trimming: 2 bases; junction bases outside the gene matches: 6. CDR1 SGHKS and CDR2 YYEKEE come from the germline V gene (reference sequence). The CDR3 spells CASSSGLAGGPVTDTQYF. The CDR3 nucleotides are TGTGCCAGCAGCTCGGGACTAGCGGGAGGGCCGGTCACAGATACGCAGTATTTT.

This clonotype has only a few counts. V usage is TRBV5-4 and J usage is TRBJ2-4; 8 bases are a match to TRBD1. V gave up 2 bases and J gave up 0 bases; unmatched junction bases: 4. CDR3 length: 16 residues. Per the germline V gene, CDR1 is SGHNT and CDR2 is YYREEE (reference sequence). In nucleotides, the CDR3 is TGTGCCAGCAGCTTCGGACAGGGATTAGCCAAAAACATTCAGTACTTC. It specifies CASSFGQGLAKNIQYF.

This clonotype appeared once. The V gene is TRBV4-2, the J gene TRBJ2-1; TRBD2 aligns across 11 bases. V lost 3 bases to trimming and J lost 4 bases; unmatched junction nucleotides: 8. The CDR3 is 17 residues long. Germline assignment: CDR1 LGHNA and CDR2 YNFKEQ. The chain's CDR3 is CASSHATSGGMYNEQFF. CDR3 bases: TGTGCCAGCAGCCATGCCACTAGCGGGGGAATGTACAATGAGCAGTTCTTC.

This clonotype was seen repeatedly, ten times or more. V usage is TRBV7-2 and J usage is TRBJ2-1, with TRBD2 as a possible D gene (5 bases). This CDR3 is 18 amino acids long. V was cut by 4 bases and J by 4 bases, with 23 bases left in between. Germline assignment: CDR1 SGHTA and CDR2 FQGNSA. The CDR3 loop is CASSSRTWTSLGYNEQFF. DNA for the CDR3: TGTGCCAGCAGCTCGAGGACTTGGACGTCCCTGGGGTACAATGAGCAGTTCTTC.

The chain joins TRBV11-3 to TRBJ2-1, with a weak D call TRBD2 (6 bases). The CDR3 is made up of 14 amino acids. CDR1 is SGHNT, CDR2 YENEEA, per germline. The germline V and J ends were trimmed by 2 bases and 9 bases, with 14 bases remaining between them. This CDR3 reads CASSLTRDFGEQFF. The CDR3 bases are TGTGCCAGCAGCTTAACCCGGGACTTCGGTGAGCAGTTCTTC.

This rearrangement joins TRBV29-1 to TRBJ2-1, with 8 bases lining up with TRBD2. The CDR3 consists of 14 residues. Trimming took 8 bases from V and 9 from J; bases not matched to a gene: 15. The germline gives CDR1 SQVTM, CDR2 ANQGSEA. The CDR3 DNA reads TGCAGCTTCCTTGTGGCGGGAGGCCCAGGTGAGCAGTTCTTC. Translating gives CSFLVAGGPGEQFF.

This clonotype was detected a few times. Here the CDR3 reads CASSARPGDGSPLHF. DNA of the CDR3: TGTGCCAGCAGCGCTCGACCAGGGGATGGTTCACCCCTCCACTTT. This rearrangement joins TRBV9 to TRBJ1-6, with D possibly matching TRBD1 (6 bases). The CDR3 is 15 amino acids. Germline assignment: CDR1 SGDLS and CDR2 YYNGEE. V gave up 3 bases and J gave up 9 bases, with 16 bases separating them.

As concerns this clonotype: A read error is possible here, since a much larger clone lies one base away. The chain combines TRBV30 with TRBJ2-7; D might be TRBD2 (5 bases). The germline CDR1 and CDR2 sequences are GTSNPN and SVGIG (reference sequence). This CDR3 region has 15 residues. Trimming took off 0 bases at V and 7 bases at J, with 19 bases between the two ends. Here the CDR3 DNA reads TGTGCCTGGAGTGTACGAGGGAGAGGGTTAAGTGAGCAGTACTTC. Its protein is CAWSVRGRGLSEQYF.

This rearrangement joins TRBV10-3 to TRBJ2-1, with D unclear. The CDR3 covers 12 residues. V lost 4 bases to trimming and J lost 6 bases, with 7 bases between them. Germline V gives CDR1 ENHRY, CDR2 SYGVKD. The CDR3 spells CAISVSVNEQFF. Here the CDR3 DNA reads TGTGCCATCAGTGTCTCGGTCAATGAGCAGTTCTTC.

The genes are TRBV28 and TRBJ2-4; D might be TRBD1 (6 bases). Germline CDR1 reads MDHEN; CDR2 reads SYDVKM. The CDR3 sequence is 15 residues long. V dropped 8 bases and J dropped 13 bases, with 27 bases sitting between them. CDR3 protein: CASLAGQQTSYGQYF. The CDR3 region has the DNA TGTGCCAGCCTGGCAGGACAGCAAACCTCCTACGGGCAGTACTTC.

The chain joins TRBV6-5 to TRBJ2-7; D remains unclear. The CDR3 consists of 14 residues. V lost 7 bases, J lost 3 bases, and 16 bases lay in between. Germline CDR1 MNHEY, CDR2 SVGAGI. CDR3 bases: TGTGCCAGCAAGAACACATTGGGGTACTACGAGCAGTACTTC. It specifies CASKNTLGYYEQYF.

Points on this clonotype: This may be a read error, as it is one base from a much larger clone. The chain couples TRBV6-6 to TRBJ2-1; D possibly matches TRBD1 or TRBD2 (5 bases each). Germline V gives CDR1 MNHNY, CDR2 SVGAGI (reference sequence). CDR3 length: 13 residues. CDR3 coding DNA: TGTACCAGCAGGGAGACTACTCTCTATGAGCAGTTCTTC. It specifies CTSRETTLYEQFF.

This rearrangement joins TRBV28 to TRBJ1-1; D is unclear. The CDR3 spans 15 residues. Germline V gene data show CDR1 as MDHEN and CDR2 as SYDVKM. V shed 6 bases and J shed 3 bases, with 17 bases lying between them. The CDR3 region has the DNA TGTGCCAGCAGATCCTTTGAGGGTCGCGACACTGAAGCTTTCTTT. Translated, it gives CASRSFEGRDTEAFF.

This clonotype was picked up a small number of times. A read error may explain this, as a much larger clone is one base away. V and J are TRBV7-3 and TRBJ2-5; TRBD2 agrees at 10 bases. The CDR3 totals 15 residues. Per the germline V gene, CDR1 is SGHTA and CDR2 is FQGTGA. The V and J ends lost 3 bases and 11 bases, in that order; junction bases with no gene match: 12. As DNA, the CDR3 is TGTGCCAGCAGCTTCTTAGCGGGAGGATCAGATGAGCAGTACTTC. This encodes CASSFLAGGSDEQYF.

A note on this clonotype: A read error may be the cause here, since a much bigger clone is one base away. The chain has TRBV20-1 and TRBJ2-1; 9 nucleotides line up with TRBD2. This CDR3 contains 16 residues. Germline loops: CDR1 DFQATT, CDR2 SNEGSKA (reference sequence). The J segment lost 10 bases and the V segment lost 0 bases, leaving 13 bases of the junction unmatched. The DNA of the CDR3 is TGCAGTGCTAGAGATGCCCTAGCGGGGAATTCCTACGAGCAGTTCTTC. It translates to CSARDALAGNSYEQFF.

The chain employs TRBV3-1 and TRBJ2-3, with 8 bases lining up with TRBD1. The CDR3 contains 15 residues. The V gene's germline CDR1 is LGHDT and CDR2 YNNKEL (reference sequence). Trimming at V came to 5 bases and at J to 6 bases, leaving 10 bases not matched to a gene. This chain's CDR3 is CASSDRDRNRDTQYF. CDR3 DNA sequence: TGTGCCAGCAGCGACCGGGACAGGAATAGGGATACGCAGTATTTT.

Turning to this clonotype: The junction departs from germline at one end; a sequencing error may be responsible. The CDR3 DNA reads as TGCGCCAGTAGCCATACGCCGGGCCCACAAAACACTGAAGCTCTCTTT. The encoded protein is CASSHTPGPQNTEALF. This chain uses TRBV5-1 with TRBJ1-1; D call uncertain. CDR1 and CDR2 from the germline V gene are SGHRS and YFSETQ. This CDR3 is 16 amino acids long.

This clonotype has only a few counts. The chain recombines TRBV20-1 with TRBJ2-7; D possibly corresponds to TRBD2 (7 bases). The germline V and J ends were trimmed by 6 bases and 7 bases, with 16 bases remaining between them. Germline V gene lookup returns CDR1 DFQATT and CDR2 SNEGSKA (reference sequence). This CDR3 has 12 residues. The CDR3 reads CSAFPGGGEQYF. The CDR3 DNA is TGCAGTGCCTTCCCGGGGGGCGGGGAGCAGTACTTC.

The chain uses TRBV29-1 and TRBJ2-3; 10 bases are shared with TRBD2. The junction had 8 bases not matched to a gene; V was cut back by 6 bases and J by 2 bases. This CDR3 spans 15 amino acids. Germline V lookup: CDR1 SQVTM, CDR2 ANQGSEA. The CDR3 spells CSVVGLAENTDTQYF. For the CDR3, the DNA is TGCAGCGTCGTTGGACTAGCGGAAAACACAGATACGCAGTATTTT.

The V and J genes are TRBV4-1 and TRBJ1-2, with 9 bases lining up with TRBD1. Germline lookup yields CDR1 MGHRA and CDR2 YSYEKL. CDR3 length equals 18 residues. Trimming cost V 3 bases and J 1 base; bases outside gene matches: 12. The CDR3 region has the DNA TGCGCCAGCAGCCACGGTCCCGGGACAGGGAAAAATAACTATGGCTACACCTTC. Translation gives CASSHGPGTGKNNYGYTF.

CDR3 nucleotide sequence: TGTGCCAGCAGTGTGTTTGGCAATCAGCCCCAGCATTTT. Its protein product is CASSVFGNQPQHF. V and J are TRBV12-3 or TRBV12-4 and TRBJ1-5; no clear D. V lost 5 bases and J 2 bases, leaving 7 bases between the germline ends. The CDR3 length is 13 residues.

The CDR3 sequence: CASSLSGTSGLPYEQYF. CDR3 sequence (DNA): TGTGCCAGCAGCCTCTCCGGGACTAGCGGGTTACCTTACGAGCAGTACTTC. This chain uses TRBV14 with TRBJ2-5; 12 nucleotides agree with TRBD2. The DNA end lines up better with TRBJ2-7; the J call may be wrong. Germline V gene lookup returns CDR1 SGHDN and CDR2 FVKESK. The CDR3 consists of 17 residues.

This sequence joins TRBV5-5 and TRBJ1-1, with 9 bases identical to TRBD1. CDR1 is SGHKS and CDR2 is YYEKEE in the germline V gene (reference sequence). The CDR3 runs 16 residues. V lost 3 bases to trimming and J lost 0 bases; unmatched junction nucleotides: 6. The CDR3 loop is CASSWGQGILNTEAFF. In DNA, the CDR3 is TGTGCCAGCAGCTGGGGACAGGGAATCTTGAACACTGAAGCTTTCTTT.

This chain connects TRBV20-1 to TRBJ1-5, with TRBD1 as a possible D gene (6 bases). V was clipped by 2 bases and J by 0 bases, with 17 bases between them. From germline, CDR1 is DFQATT and CDR2 SNEGSKA (reference sequence). CDR3 size: 17 residues. The CDR3 DNA reads as TGCAGTGCTAGAACGGCAGTTAGGGGGTATAGCAATCAGCCCCAGCATTTT. This codes for CSARTAVRGYSNQPQHF.

The V and J genes are TRBV7-2 and TRBJ2-1, with 7 bases identical to TRBD1. Trimming took 1 base from V and 0 from J; bases not matched to a gene: 3. CDR1 SGHTA and CDR2 FQGNSA come from the germline V gene. The CDR3 covers 16 residues. The CDR3 reads CASSLEGAVSYNEQFF. CDR3 coding DNA: TGTGCCAGCAGCTTAGAGGGGGCGGTCTCCTACAATGAGCAGTTCTTC.